Presented here are 19 T cell receptor beta chains from one specimen sequenced in a study of blood T cell repertoires in COVID-19 (dated by TCRdb to about 2020). Libraries were constructed by the immunoSEQ multiplex PCR assay. TCRdb's version of the immuneACCESS table is confined to in-frame rearrangements and falls short of the full clone set. An unresolved V gene accounts for under half of the shortfall where checked; the remainder is of unknown origin. The sample table shows some 250,000 clones, and over 70% are seen once. The ten largest make up approximately 8.7% of the sample. The sequencing input was peripheral blood. Receptors originate from a woman of 80 years or more with acute or convalescent COVID-19.

The rearrangement uses TRBV29-1 and TRBJ1-5, with 8 bases aligning to TRBD1. Germline V gene sequence: CDR1 SQVTM, CDR2 ANQGSEA. CDR3 length: 13 amino acids. Germline trimming cut 6 bases from V and 4 bases from J; bases unmatched to any gene: 5. The CDR3 loop reads CSVGTGDNQPQHF. In DNA, the CDR3 is TGCAGCGTCGGGACAGGAGATAATCAGCCCCAGCATTTT. The full variable domain, completed using reference TRBV29-1 and TRBJ1-5, is SAVISQKPSRDICQRGTSLTIQCQVDSQVTMMFWYRQQPGQSLTLIATANQGSEATYESGFVIDKFPISRPNLTFSTLTVSNMSPEDSSIYLCSVGTGDNQPQHFGDGTRLSIL.

In DNA form, the CDR3 reads TGTGCCAGTAGTATACTAGCGGAGCCGAACACCGGGGAGCTGTTTTTT. Protein sequence: CASSILAEPNTGELFF. This sequence joins TRBV19 and TRBJ2-2; 7 bases match TRBD2. The germline V gene has CDR1 LNHDA and CDR2 SQIVND (reference sequence). V was clipped by 2 bases and J by 0 bases; unmatched bases: 3. The CDR3 runs to 16 residues.

The V call is TRBV14, the J call TRBJ1-1; 10 bases agree with TRBD1. CDR1 is SGHDN, CDR2 FVKESK, per germline. Trimming at V came to 7 bases and at J to 4 bases, leaving 3 bases not matched to a gene. The CDR3 has 13 residues. Here the CDR3 reads CASTRDRGTEAFF. The CDR3 coding sequence is TGTGCCAGCACCCGGGACAGGGGCACTGAAGCTTTCTTT.

This chain connects TRBV7-8 to TRBJ2-3, with a weak D call TRBD1 (5 bases). This CDR3 has 17 amino acids. CDR1 and CDR2 (germline): SGHVS, FQNEAQ. Trimming pared 5 bases from V and 0 bases from J, leaving 18 bases between. Here the CDR3 DNA reads TGTGCCAGCAGCGAACTCGGTAGGGGTGAGAGCACAGATACGCAGTATTTT. This sequence encodes CASSELGRGESTDTQYF.

Only one count was recorded for this clone. The V call is TRBV27, the J call TRBJ1-6; 8 positions agree with TRBD1. CDR3 length: 18 residues. Germline assignment: CDR1 MNHEY and CDR2 SMNVEV (reference sequence). Germline trimming cut 3 bases from V and 3 bases from J; bases unmatched to any gene: 10. CDR3 DNA sequence: TGTGCCAGCAGTTTTTCGGCAGGGGGCAGCGTCTATAATTCACCCCTCCACTTT. The encoded protein is CASSFSAGGSVYNSPLHF.

V usage is TRBV5-6 and J usage is TRBJ2-3, with D tentatively TRBD1 (6 bases). Per the germline V gene, CDR1 is SGHDT and CDR2 is YYEEEE. This CDR3 has 13 residues. The germline V and J ends were trimmed by 6 bases and 0 bases, with 8 bases remaining between them. This chain's CDR3 is CASTRGSTDTQYF. CDR3 DNA sequence: TGTGCCAGCACAAGGGGGAGCACAGATACGCAGTATTTT.

This clone has just a few counts. The chain carries TRBV7-9 and TRBJ2-5, with D possibly matching TRBD2 (5 bases). The V end lost 1 base, the J end lost 5 bases, and 8 bases lay between the germline ends. Germline CDR1 reads SEHNR; CDR2 reads FQNEAQ (reference sequence). CDR3 length: 13 amino acids. The CDR3 reads CASSLGVAETQYF. In nucleotides, the CDR3 is TGTGCCAGCAGCTTAGGGGTAGCGGAGACCCAGTACTTC.

This clone appeared a single time. The chain links TRBV27 to TRBJ2-2; TRBD2 matches at 12 bases. The CDR3 is 16 amino acids. After removal of 3 bases from V and 6 bases from J, the junction contained 5 bases not matched to a gene. Per germline, CDR1 MNHEY and CDR2 SMNVEV (reference sequence). The CDR3 coding sequence is TGTGCCAGCAGTTTCTTGACTAGCGGGAGAGCCGGGGAGCTGTTTTTT. Translating it yields CASSFLTSGRAGELFF.

This clone came up once. V gene TRBV5-4 combines with J gene TRBJ2-6, with D possibly being TRBD2 (7 bases). Deletions cut 0 bases from V and 2 bases from J, with 12 bases between. Germline CDR1 reads SGHNT; CDR2 reads YYREEE (reference sequence). CDR3 size: 17 residues. CDR3 nucleotide sequence: TGTGCCAGCAGCTTGGTAGGGGGGGCGGCTGGGGCCAACGTCCTGACTTTC. This sequence encodes CASSLVGGAAGANVLTF.

The chain employs TRBV27 and TRBJ2-1; TRBD2 matches 10 bases. V was clipped by 5 bases and J by 4 bases; unmatched bases: 8. Germline loops: CDR1 MNHEY, CDR2 SMNVEV (reference sequence). The CDR3 covers 16 residues. Here the CDR3 DNA reads TGTGCCAGCAGTCAAAATCTAGCGGGAGCTTACAATGAGCAGTTCTTC. As protein: CASSQNLAGAYNEQFF.

This rearrangement joins TRBV2 to TRBJ2-5; 9 bases are shared with TRBD2. The germline gives CDR1 SNHLY, CDR2 FYNNEI. The trim removed 5 bases at V and 5 bases at J, leaving 18 bases unmatched. The CDR3 is 18 residues long. The CDR3 DNA follows: TGTGCCAGCAGTCACGCAGGACTAGCGTTGGGGGGTGGGGAGACCCAGTACTTC. Protein: CASSHAGLALGGGETQYF.

This clone was observed once. The chain recombines TRBV2 with TRBJ1-4, with 7 nucleotides matching TRBD1. The V gene end was trimmed by 3 bases and the J gene end by 4 bases; junction bases not matched to a gene: 8. Per the germline V gene, CDR1 is SNHLY and CDR2 is FYNNEI. The CDR3 has 16 residues. The CDR3 DNA is TGTGCCAGCAGTGATGGGGGCAGGGGGGTTAATGAAAAACTGTTTTTT. It codes for CASSDGGRGVNEKLFF.

This clone appeared once. This chain connects TRBV5-1 to TRBJ2-5; 8 bases agree with TRBD2. Germline CDR1 and CDR2: SGHRS and YFSETQ. The CDR3 is made up of 15 amino acids. J gave up 0 bases and V 2 bases, and 3 bases lay outside the gene matches. CDR3: CASSLISGDQETQYF. The CDR3 nucleotides read TGCGCCAGCAGCTTAATTAGCGGGGACCAAGAGACCCAGTACTTC. Supplemented by reference TRBV5-1 and TRBJ2-5, the full variable domain reads KAGVTQTPRYLIKTRGQQVTLSCSPISGHRSVSWYQQTPGQGLQFLFEYFSETQRNKGNFPGRFSGRQFSNSRSEMNVSTLELGDSALYLCASSLISGDQETQYFGPGTRLLVL.

The chain uses TRBV7-9 and TRBJ1-6; D is ambiguous. CDR1 is SEHNR, CDR2 FQNEAQ, per germline (reference sequence). V was shortened by 5 bases and J by 0 bases, with 11 bases between the two germline ends. The CDR3 is made up of 16 amino acids. The CDR3 loop is CASSHLGSSYNSPLHF. The CDR3 nucleotides read TGTGCCAGCAGCCACCTTGGGAGCTCCTATAATTCACCCCTCCACTTT.

The chain links TRBV10-3 to TRBJ2-7, with TRBD2 as a possible D gene (6 bases). Germline CDR1 is ENHRY and CDR2 is SYGVKD. The V end lost 4 bases, the J end lost 4 bases, and 17 bases lay between the germline ends. The CDR3 consists of 15 residues. The CDR3: CAISGGGHGGYEQYF. The CDR3 nucleotides are TGTGCCATCAGTGGGGGCGGGCATGGGGGGTACGAGCAGTACTTC.

The genes are TRBV5-1 and TRBJ1-1, with 8 bases identical to TRBD1. Germline V gene data show CDR1 as SGHRS and CDR2 as YFSETQ. The V gene end was trimmed by 0 bases and the J gene end by 4 bases; junction bases not matched to a gene: 8. This CDR3 has 16 amino acids. For the CDR3, the DNA is TGCGCCAGCAGCTTGGAAGGGACAGGAGGGCGCACTGAAGCTTTCTTT. It specifies CASSLEGTGGRTEAFF.

The rearrangement uses TRBV18 and TRBJ1-1; TRBD1 matches at 7 bases. This CDR3 is built from 16 residues. V was pared by 2 bases and J by 1 base, with 7 bases of the junction left unmatched. Per germline, CDR1 KGHSH and CDR2 LQKENI. The CDR3 sequence is CASSPRTGPTNTEAFF. The CDR3 region has the DNA TGTGCCAGCTCACCAAGGACAGGCCCTACGAACACTGAAGCTTTCTTT.

The chain links TRBV2 to TRBJ2-2; TRBD1 matches at 9 bases. The germline V gene encodes CDR1 SNHLY and CDR2 FYNNEI. V was clipped by 4 bases and J by 5 bases; unmatched bases: 8. The CDR3 extends over 16 amino acids. CDR3 sequence: CASSVSGQGITGELFF. The CDR3 nucleotides read TGTGCCAGCAGTGTGTCCGGACAGGGGATTACCGGGGAGCTGTTTTTT.

This clone showed up many times. The V call is TRBV1, the J call TRBJ2-5; the D segment call TRBD2 is taken from the table without a DNA check. TRBV1 is a pseudogene. The CDR3 runs 17 residues. The CDR3 DNA reads as TGCACCAGCAGCCAACCAACTAGCGGGGGGCGGGCGGAGACCCAGTACTTC. It translates to CTSSQPTSGGRAETQYF.